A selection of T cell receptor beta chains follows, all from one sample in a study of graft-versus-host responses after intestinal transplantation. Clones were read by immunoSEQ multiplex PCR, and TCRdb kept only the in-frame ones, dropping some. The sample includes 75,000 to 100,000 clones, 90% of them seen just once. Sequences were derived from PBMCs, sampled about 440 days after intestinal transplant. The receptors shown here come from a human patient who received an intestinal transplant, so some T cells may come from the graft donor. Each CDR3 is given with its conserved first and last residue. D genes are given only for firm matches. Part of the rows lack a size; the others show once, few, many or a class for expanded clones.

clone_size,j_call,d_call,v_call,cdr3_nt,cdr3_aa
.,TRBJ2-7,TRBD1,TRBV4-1,TGCGCCAGCAGCCAAGATGCGTGGGGACAGAACGAGCAGTACTTC,CASSQDAWGQNEQYF
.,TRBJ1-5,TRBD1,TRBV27,TGTGCCAGCACCACAGGGGTTCAGCCCCAGCATTTT,CASTTGVQPQHF
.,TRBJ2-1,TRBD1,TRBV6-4,TGTGCCAGCAGTGACCGGACAGGGGGCAATGAGCAGTTCTTC,CASSDRTGGNEQFF
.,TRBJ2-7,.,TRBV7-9,TGTGCCAGCAGCTTAGCTTCGGGGCGCAGTACCTACGAGCAGTACTTC,CASSLASGRSTYEQYF
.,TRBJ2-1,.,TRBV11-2,TGTGCCAGCAGCCAGGGGAACTACAATGAGCAGTTCTTC,CASSQGNYNEQFF
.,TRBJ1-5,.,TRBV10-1,TGCGCCAGCAGTGAGGTAGGCCCGAATAGCAATCAGCCCCAGCATTTT,CASSEVGPNSNQPQHF
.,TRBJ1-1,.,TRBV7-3,TGTGCCAGCAGTCCTACCCACCTGGATGGAAAAGCTTTCTTT,CASSPTHLDGKAFF
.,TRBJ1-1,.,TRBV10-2,TGCGCCAGCAGAGACAGGCAGAACACTGAAGCTTTCTTT,CASRDRQNTEAFF
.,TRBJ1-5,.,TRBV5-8,TGTGCCAGCAGCTCCCGTAATCAGCCCCAGCATTTT,CASSSRNQPQHF
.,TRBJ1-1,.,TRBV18,TGTGCCAGCTCACCATTAACCCGGGACATAGGCGGAGCTTTCTTT,CASSPLTRDIGGAFF
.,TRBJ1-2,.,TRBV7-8,TGTGCCAGCAGCTTAGGGGCGGGGGAGTTGGGCTACACCTTC,CASSLGAGELGYTF
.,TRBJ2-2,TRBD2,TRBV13,TGTGCCAGCAGCTACGGGACTAGCCCGAACACCGGGGAGCTGTTTTTT,CASSYGTSPNTGELFF
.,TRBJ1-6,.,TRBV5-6,TGTGCCAGCAGCTTGTCCGGTGGCCATTCACCCCTCCACTTT,CASSLSGGHSPLHF
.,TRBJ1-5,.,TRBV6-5,TGTGCCAGCAGTGGGGAGGGGAATCAGCCCCAGCATTTT,CASSGEGNQPQHF
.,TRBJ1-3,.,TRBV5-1,TGCGCCAGCAGCTTGGGCCCCAGCTCTGGAAACACCATATATTTT,CASSLGPSSGNTIYF
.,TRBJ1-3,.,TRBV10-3,TGTGCCATCAAGGAGTCTGGAAACACCATATATTTT,CAIKESGNTIYF
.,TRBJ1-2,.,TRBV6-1,TGTGCCAGCAGACAGACCCTCCCCTATGGCTACACCTTC,CASRQTLPYGYTF
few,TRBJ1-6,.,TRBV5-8,TGTGCCAGCAGCTTGGGTCACCGACCCCTCCACTTT,CASSLGHRPLHF
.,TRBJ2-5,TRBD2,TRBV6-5,TGTGCCATAGCGGGGGGGCCTGGGGTCGGAGAGACCCAGTACTTC,CAIAGGPGVGETQYF
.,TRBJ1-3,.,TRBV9,TGTGCCAGCAGCACACAGGTATCTGGAAACACCATATATTTT,CASSTQVSGNTIYF
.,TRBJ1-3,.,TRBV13,TGTGCCAGCAGCTTAGGATACGGGTTCCTCTCTGGAAACACCATATATTTT,CASSLGYGFLSGNTIYF
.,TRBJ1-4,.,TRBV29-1,TGCAGCGCCTTCGGTGCAACTAATGAAAAACTGTTTTTT,CSAFGATNEKLFF
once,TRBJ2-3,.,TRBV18,TGTGCCAGCTCACCGGGACTGATCACAGATACGCAGTATTTT,CASSPGLITDTQYF
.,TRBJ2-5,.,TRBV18,TGCGCCAGCTCACCGGACAGAACCCAGTACTTC,CASSPDRTQYF
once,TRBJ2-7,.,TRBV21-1,TGTGCCAGCGGCGAAGGGCTCTACGAGCAGTACTTC,CASGEGLYEQYF
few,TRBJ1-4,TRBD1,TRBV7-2,TGTGCCAGCAGTCCGACCGGGACAGGGGGTGAAAAACTGTTTTTT,CASSPTGTGGEKLFF
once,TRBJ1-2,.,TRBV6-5,TGTGCCAGCAGCGAGGACAACTACTATGGCTACACCTTC,CASSEDNYYGYTF
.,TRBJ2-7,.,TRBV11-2,TGTGCCAGCAGCTTTCACAGACAGGCCACCTCCTACGAGCAGTACTTC,CASSFHRQATSYEQYF
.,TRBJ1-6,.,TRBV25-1,TGTGCCAGCAGTGACGGGACTCGTCGGAATTCACCCCTCCACTTT,CASSDGTRRNSPLHF
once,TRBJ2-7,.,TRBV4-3,TGCGCCAGCAGCCAAGATTTCGCGGGCTACGAGCAGTACTTC,CASSQDFAGYEQYF
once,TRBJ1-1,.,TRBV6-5,TGTGCCAGCAGTTCCCCCCGAAGGGACACTGAAGCTTTCTTT,CASSSPRRDTEAFF
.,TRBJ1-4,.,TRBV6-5,TGTGCCAGCAGTTCCTCGGGACTCCATAATGAAAAACTGTTTTTT,CASSSSGLHNEKLFF